What follows are 8 T cell receptor beta chains derived from one specimen sequenced in a study of TIL therapy for anti-PD-1-resistant metastatic lung cancer. Noted time point: pre-treatment sample, taken before nivolumab and TIL therapy. The libraries were made with immunoSEQ v3. Profiling relied on immunoSEQ multiplex PCR, and the TCRdb table lists in-frame clones only, not all of them. The data hold approximately 10,000 clones, with around 80% observed a single time. The sample was blood, taken at baseline. These TCRs come from a person aged 30 to 80 with non-small cell lung cancer.

This clone appeared a few times. CDR3 protein: CASSESRAGGETQYF. In DNA, the CDR3 is TGCGCCAGCAGTGAGTCGCGAGCAGGGGGTGAGACCCAGTACTTC. This chain links TRBV10-1 with TRBJ2-5, with TRBD1 identical over 7 bases. The junction had 6 bases not matched to a gene; V was cut back by 0 bases and J by 5 bases. CDR3 length: 15 amino acids. In germline, CDR1 is WNHNN, CDR2 SYGVQD (reference sequence).

This chain uses TRBV5-1 with TRBJ2-3; TRBD2 matches at 8 bases. The CDR3 runs to 15 residues. Germline lookup yields CDR1 SGHRS and CDR2 YFSETQ. V shed 1 base and J 0 bases; nucleotides not matched to a gene: 1. CDR3 nucleotide sequence: TGCGCCAGCAGCTTGTCTAGCGGGAGCACAGATACGCAGTATTTT. Its protein is CASSLSSGSTDTQYF.

The rearrangement uses TRBV9 and TRBJ2-1, with 7 bases lining up with TRBD1. This CDR3 is 14 amino acids long. Germline values: CDR1 SGDLS, CDR2 YYNGEE. V shed 3 bases, J shed 2 bases, and the junction held 2 bases outside the gene matches. CDR3 in amino acids: CASSAGTAYNEQFF. CDR3 DNA: TGTGCCAGCAGCGCCGGGACAGCCTACAATGAGCAGTTCTTC.

The chain joins TRBV4-1 to TRBJ1-1; 8 nucleotides agree with TRBD1. The CDR3 covers 16 residues. Germline V gives CDR1 MGHRA, CDR2 YSYEKL. The J segment lost 11 bases and the V segment lost 0 bases, leaving 14 bases of the junction unmatched. This CDR3 reads CASSQDPGTGPFPAFF. Here the CDR3 DNA reads TGCGCCAGCAGCCAAGACCCCGGGACAGGACCCTTTCCCGCTTTCTTT.

This clone was detected only a few times. V gene TRBV2 combines with J gene TRBJ1-1; no clear D gene. The germline gives CDR1 SNHLY, CDR2 FYNNEI. V was clipped by 7 bases and J by 5 bases, with 14 bases between them. The CDR3 runs 13 residues. The CDR3 coding sequence is TGTGCCAGCACCTCTGGACCGCGAACTGAAGCTTTCTTT. It yields the protein CASTSGPRTEAFF.

The rearrangement uses TRBV21-1 and TRBJ2-1. TRBV21-1 counts as a pseudogene. The CDR3 covers 13 residues. For the CDR3, the DNA is TGTGCCAGCAGCATCCGGGACCCCAATGAGCAGTTCTTC. Residues: CASSIRDPNEQFF.

The rearrangement links TRBV6-5 to TRBJ1-6, with 7 positions matching TRBD1. CDR1 is MNHEY and CDR2 is SVGAGI in the germline V gene. This CDR3 comprises 15 residues. J gave up 7 bases and V 6 bases, and 9 bases lay outside the gene matches. CDR3 in amino acids: CASSTQGILNSPLHF. The CDR3 nucleotides are TGTGCCAGCAGCACACAGGGGATCCTAAATTCACCCCTCCACTTT.

The J gene is TRBJ1-5, the V gene TRBV6-5; D is perhaps TRBD1 (5 bases). The germline gives CDR1 MNHEY, CDR2 SVGAGI. Trimming took 6 bases from V and 9 from J, leaving 12 bases between them. This CDR3 region has 12 residues. The CDR3 DNA reads TGTGCCAGCAGGGCAGGGCAGGGGCCCCAGCATTTT. This encodes CASRAGQGPQHF.